These T cell receptor beta chains were read from a single sample in a study of shared clonotypes between healthy human individuals. Assay used: immunoSEQ multiplex PCR; TCRdb lists only in-frame clones, some missing. This table holds more than 450,000 clones, around 74% found once. Sequenced sample: PBMCs. The receptors derive from a middle-aged woman in good health. Some clones in this sample may be carry-over from other donors' samples. Each CDR3 is given with its conserved first and last residue.

v_gene | CDR3aa
TRBV2 | CASSEFEGQLLRWRNTIYF
TRBV11-2 | CASSSPGSSDTQYF
TRBV10-3 | CATLGTGYTF
TRBV2 | CASAARTPEQYF
TRBV7-2 | CASSLALEVPTDTQYF
TRBV2 | CASSGTGQGQPQHF
TRBV5-5 | CASSLEASGRLYEQYF
TRBV27 | CASSLKQGVYGYTF
TRBV10-3 | CAIRSGTGGDEQYF
TRBV9 | CASSVGDGSSYEQYF
TRBV2 | CASSPDRAGDNEQFF
TRBV27 | CASSLSGLAGRYQETQYF
TRBV6-6 | CASRAGLAVNNEQFF
TRBV10-2 | CASSRGIGLAGANEQFF
TRBV25-1 | CASSESGLRQETQYF
TRBV5-6 | CASSGGQGYEQYF
TRBV29-1 | CSVARTGGAETQYF
TRBV7-3 | CASSLIGKAGELFF
TRBV19 | CASSIEGTRGTYEQYF
TRBV18 | CASSPDRVGTEAFF
TRBV27 | CASSTRTVGFPYEQYF
TRBV11-2 | CASSLVADRAYEQYF
TRBV15 | CATSGSGTSGTSTLNEQFF
TRBV7-2 | CASTASWSQETQYF
TRBV19 | CASSMGAGRNTEAFF
TRBV28 | CASAGASFYAGELFF
TRBV6-5 | CASSYSWALGIDEQYF
TRBV7-8 | CASSAGTGGNSPLHF
TRBV6-1 | CASSAEGFGTQYF
TRBV7-6 | CASSLAGVAGQNEQFF
TRBV5-1 | CASSSQGPTYEQYF
TRBV19 | CASSYTLNTEAFF
TRBV29-1 | CSVGLSNNEKLFF
TRBV6-5 | CASSSAGSGTGELFF
TRBV10-3 | CATQDTYSYEQYF
TRBV7-9 | CASSSSGQLYGYTF
TRBV7-2 | CASSLISGSYNEQFF
TRBV20-1 | CSVRSYNEQFF
TRBV6-1 | CASSVFPGGVKNIQYF
TRBV5-8 | CASSRSGRDTDTQYF
TRBV27 | CASTSYAGGAYNEQFF
TRBV10-2 | CASKGGGSQETQYF
TRBV7-2 | CASSLESGNYGYTF
TRBV5-1 | CASSLGVEGGELFF